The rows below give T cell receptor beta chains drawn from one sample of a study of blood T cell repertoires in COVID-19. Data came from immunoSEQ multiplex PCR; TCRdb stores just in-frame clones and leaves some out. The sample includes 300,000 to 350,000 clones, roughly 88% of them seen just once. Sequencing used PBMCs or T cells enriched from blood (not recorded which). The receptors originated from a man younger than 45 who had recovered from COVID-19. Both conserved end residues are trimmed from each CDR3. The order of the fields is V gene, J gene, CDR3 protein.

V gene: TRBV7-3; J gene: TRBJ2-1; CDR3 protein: ASSLQGNGDNEQF
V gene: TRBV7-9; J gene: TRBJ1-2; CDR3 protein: ASSFREVYGYT
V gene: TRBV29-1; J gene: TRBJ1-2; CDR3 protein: SVGDRPGGT
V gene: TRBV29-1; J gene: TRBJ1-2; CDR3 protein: SVPRLSGGYT
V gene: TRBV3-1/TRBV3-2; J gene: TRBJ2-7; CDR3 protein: ASSPLGYEQY
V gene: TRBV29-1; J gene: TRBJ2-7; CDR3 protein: SVAWGEGYEQY
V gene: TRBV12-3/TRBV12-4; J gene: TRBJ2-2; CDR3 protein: ASSFTVGGELF
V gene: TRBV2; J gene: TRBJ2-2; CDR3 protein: ATRQGANTGELF
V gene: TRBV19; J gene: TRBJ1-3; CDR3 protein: ASHTQGNSGNTIY
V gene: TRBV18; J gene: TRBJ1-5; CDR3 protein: ASSSTRVGNQPQH
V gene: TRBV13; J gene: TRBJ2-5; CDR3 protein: ASSLGGAAQY
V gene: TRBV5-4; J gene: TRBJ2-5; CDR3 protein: ASSFNRQETQY